Reported below is one T cell receptor (beta chain). This clonotype was seen a few times. The target of this receptor is not known. No much larger clone exists at a distance of one base, and base qualities are not known. These data originate in a study of T cells in Graves' hyperthyroidism and ophthalmopathy (dated by TCRdb to between 2018 and 2020). Concerning the study at large: Peripheral blood samples were taken at the time of initial diagnosis, prior to any treatment. TCR V-J signatures able to tell the groups apart were searched for in a discovery cohort of 95 or so patients, of whom fewer than 45 had Graves' ophthalmopathy and roughly 59 had stable Graves' hyperthyroidism. Whether ophthalmopathy could be predicted prospectively was tested in an independent validation cohort made up of some 20 hyperthyroidism patients plus 17 patients who later progressed to ophthalmopathy. The approximately 90 discovery patients were divided at random into training and test sets in a 7:3 ratio. In roughly six Graves' hyperthyroidism patients, the study also compared T-cell repertoires from thyroid tissue with T-cell repertoires from blood. After blood sampling, hyperthyroidism patients were treated with methimazole at a starting dose of 30 mg daily, and ophthalmopathy patients were treated with high-dose intravenous methylprednisolone. According to the paper, TCR Vbeta CDR3 sequencing was carried out on 135 peripheral blood samples, which came from fewer than 50 ophthalmopathy, some 73 hyperthyroidism and roughly 17 progressor patients.

Graves' hyperthyroidism was defined as stable when no progression to ophthalmopathy occurred over 18 months of follow-up. Hyperthyroidism patients were aged 18 to 65 years and newly diagnosed, with disease duration of less than 2 months. Exclusion was applied to patients with uncontrolled infections, other autoimmune diseases, pregnancy or lactation. Diagnoses were established on the basis of clinical symptoms, serum thyroxine and TRAb, thyroid ultrasound, and orbital computed tomography. PBMCs were isolated from around 10 ml of fresh peripheral blood by Ficoll-Paque density gradient centrifugation. Total RNA was extracted with Trizol reagent, and quality was checked on an Agilent 2100 Bioanalyzer. The paper's findings and limits, for the study overall: In cross-validation, a model built on a 13 V-J signature told ophthalmopathy apart from stable hyperthyroidism with 85% to 90% sensitivity and around 84% specificity, and in testing the same model reached 80%/75%. Blood samples also contained most of the expanded thyroid clonotypes (frequency above 0.001), which suggests that blood repertoires may reflect thyroid immune responses. In validation, the model predicted progression to ophthalmopathy with roughly 70% sensitivity and around 72% specificity, a median of 6.5 months before onset. No statistical method was used to set the sample size in advance, and investigators knew the group allocation.

From V the trimming removes 6 bases and from J it removes 1 base, while the gene matches leave 5 bases of the junction unaccounted for. The cysteine opens and the phenylalanine closes a CDR3 of 15 amino acids. Only the CDR3 portion is preserved as DNA: 45 bases, with reading frame beginning at the first base. In the germline V gene, CDR1 corresponds to ENHRY and CDR2 to SYGVKD. Amplification of TCR beta CDR3 regions was carried out from RNA transcripts. A first-round RT-PCR of the TCR CDR3 used the HTBI primer set with the Qiagen OneStep RT-PCR kit. A second multiplex PCR round built the libraries, followed by size selection and purification. Sequencing of the libraries was done on an Illumina HiSeq2000 using paired-end 100 bp reads. In the original analysis: SOAPnuke was used to process the raw data, throwing out any read that contained adapters or uncalled bases, had a mean Phred below 15, or lacked an exact constant-primer or identifier match. COPE v1.2.5 was used to merge high-quality paired reads, and clonotypes were defined as unique nucleotide sequences. MiTCR v1.1 was used to align the clonotypes against IMGT TRBV, TRBD and TRBJ reference segments. The analysis included only V-J combinations with a frequency above 0.0001, which together covered 99.2% of the repertoires. A TCS score was defined as the ratio of F50 (clonal expansion) to E x V (chaos), with BLOSUM62-based TCRdist applied between CDR3 peptides within each V-J. Welch's t-statistics and random forest reduced several hundred V-J features to roughly 13, which were used in a naive Bayes classifier (R e1071). The Morisita-Horn index was used to measure how similar the thyroid and blood repertoires were. The raw public reads went through TCRdb reprocessing: fastp at Q25, MiXCR clone calling, in-frame beta chains kept. Each record represents a unique CDR3 protein, reported with the most common genes and DNA among its rows. Clone size and V and J calls follow TCRdb, not the original study. The sample table shows roughly 840,000 distinct CDR3 sequences, and 38% are seen once. The top ten hold over 8% of the sample.

Sequenced material: blood. The sequence was collected from a man between 18 and 29 years old with Graves' hyperthyroidism. The V and J segments used are TRBV10-3 and TRBJ2-2, with 7 junctional bases fitting TRBD2. The CDR3 is CAISFSGMNTGELFF. At the DNA level, the sequence is TGTGCCATCAGCTTCAGCGGGATGAACACCGGGGAGCTGTTTTTT.